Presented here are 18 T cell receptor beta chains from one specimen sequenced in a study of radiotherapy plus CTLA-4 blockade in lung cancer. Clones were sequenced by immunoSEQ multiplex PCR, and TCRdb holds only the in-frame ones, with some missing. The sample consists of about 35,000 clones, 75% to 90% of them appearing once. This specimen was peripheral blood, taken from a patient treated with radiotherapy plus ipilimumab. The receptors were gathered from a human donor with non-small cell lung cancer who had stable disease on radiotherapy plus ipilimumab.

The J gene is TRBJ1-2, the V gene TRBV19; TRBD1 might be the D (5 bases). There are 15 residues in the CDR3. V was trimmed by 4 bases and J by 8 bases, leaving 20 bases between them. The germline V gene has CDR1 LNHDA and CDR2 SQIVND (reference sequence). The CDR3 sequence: CASSTVGAAFFGYTF. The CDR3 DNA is TGTGCCAGTAGTACTGTTGGGGCAGCCTTTTTCGGCTACACCTTC.

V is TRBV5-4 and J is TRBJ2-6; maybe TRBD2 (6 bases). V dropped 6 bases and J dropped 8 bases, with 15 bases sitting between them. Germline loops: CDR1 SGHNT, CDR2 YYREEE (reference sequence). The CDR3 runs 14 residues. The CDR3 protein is CASKLGGGSNVLTF. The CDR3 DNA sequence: TGTGCCAGCAAGCTTGGAGGAGGGTCCAACGTCCTGACTTTC.

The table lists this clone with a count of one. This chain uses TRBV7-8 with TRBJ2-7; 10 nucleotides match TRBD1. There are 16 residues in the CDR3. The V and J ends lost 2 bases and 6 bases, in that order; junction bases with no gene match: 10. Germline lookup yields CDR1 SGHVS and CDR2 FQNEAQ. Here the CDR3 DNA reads TGTGCCAGCAGCTTATGGGGAGGACAGGGGGTTCGCGAGCAGTACTTC. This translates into CASSLWGGQGVREQYF.

The CDR3: CASSVGLGSSYNEQFF. The CDR3 region has the DNA TGTGCCAGCAGTGTTGGGCTGGGCAGCTCCTACAATGAGCAGTTCTTC. The chain uses TRBV2 and TRBJ2-1; unclear D gene. V was pared by 4 bases and J by 0 bases, with 13 bases between. The CDR3 totals 16 residues. The germline gives CDR1 SNHLY, CDR2 FYNNEI. The whole variable domain, filled in from reference TRBV2 and TRBJ2-1, reads EPEVTQTPSHQVTQMGQEVILRCVPISNHLYFYWYRQILGQKVEFLVSFYNNEISEKSEIFDDQFSVERPDGSNFTLKIRSTKLEDSAMYFCASSVGLGSSYNEQFFGPGTRLTVL.

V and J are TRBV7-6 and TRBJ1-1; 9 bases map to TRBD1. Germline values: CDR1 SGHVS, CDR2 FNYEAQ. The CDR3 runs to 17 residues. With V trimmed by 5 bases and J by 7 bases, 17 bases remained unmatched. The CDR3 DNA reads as TGTGCCAGCAGCAAGCTAGGGACAGGGTACGTCGACGGTGAAGCTTTCTTT. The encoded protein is CASSKLGTGYVDGEAFF.

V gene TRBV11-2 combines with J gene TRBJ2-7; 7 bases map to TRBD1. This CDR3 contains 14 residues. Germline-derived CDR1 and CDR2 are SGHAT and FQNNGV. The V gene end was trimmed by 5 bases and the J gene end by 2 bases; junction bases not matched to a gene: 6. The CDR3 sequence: CASSTDRWAYEQYF. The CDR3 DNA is TGTGCCAGCAGCACGGACAGGTGGGCCTACGAGCAGTACTTC.

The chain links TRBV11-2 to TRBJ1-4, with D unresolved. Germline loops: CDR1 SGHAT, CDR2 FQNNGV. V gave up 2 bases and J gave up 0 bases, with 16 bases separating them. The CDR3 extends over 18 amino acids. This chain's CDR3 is CASSLLGVQDPTNEKLFF. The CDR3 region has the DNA TGTGCCAGCAGCTTATTGGGCGTACAAGACCCAACTAATGAAAAACTGTTTTTT. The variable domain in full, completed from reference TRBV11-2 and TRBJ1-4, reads EAGVAQSPRYKIIEKRQSVAFWCNPISGHATLYWYQQILGQGPKLLIQFQNNGVVDDSQLPKDRFSAERLKGVDSTLKIQPAKLEDSAVYLCASSLLGVQDPTNEKLFFGSGTQLSVL.

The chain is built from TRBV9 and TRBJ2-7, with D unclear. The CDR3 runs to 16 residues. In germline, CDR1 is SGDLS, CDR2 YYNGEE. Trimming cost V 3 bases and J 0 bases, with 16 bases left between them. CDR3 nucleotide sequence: TGTGCCAGCAGCGCATCGTGGGCTGAGAGCTCCTACGAGCAGTACTTC. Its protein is CASSASWAESSYEQYF.

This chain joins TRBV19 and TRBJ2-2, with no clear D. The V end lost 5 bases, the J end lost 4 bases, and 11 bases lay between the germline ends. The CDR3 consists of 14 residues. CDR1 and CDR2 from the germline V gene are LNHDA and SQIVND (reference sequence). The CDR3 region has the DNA TGTGCCAGTAGTGGGCAGGTCCTCACCGGGGAGCTGTTTTTT. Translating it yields CASSGQVLTGELFF.

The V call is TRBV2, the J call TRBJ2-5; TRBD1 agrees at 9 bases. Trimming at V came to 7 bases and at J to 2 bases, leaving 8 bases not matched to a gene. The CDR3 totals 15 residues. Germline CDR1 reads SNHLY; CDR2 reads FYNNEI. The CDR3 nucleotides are TGTGCCAGCACCTTTGACAGGGGGGCACAAGAGACCCAGTACTTC. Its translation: CASTFDRGAQETQYF.

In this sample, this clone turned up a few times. The CDR3 loop reads CASFGGGRETQYF. CDR3 nucleotide sequence: TGTGCCAGCTTTGGGGGGGGTAGGGAGACCCAGTACTTC. The genes are TRBV28 and TRBJ2-5; 7 positions match TRBD2. The CDR3 runs to 13 residues. The germline V gene has CDR1 MDHEN and CDR2 SYDVKM. Trimming at V came to 8 bases and at J to 5 bases, leaving 8 bases not matched to a gene.

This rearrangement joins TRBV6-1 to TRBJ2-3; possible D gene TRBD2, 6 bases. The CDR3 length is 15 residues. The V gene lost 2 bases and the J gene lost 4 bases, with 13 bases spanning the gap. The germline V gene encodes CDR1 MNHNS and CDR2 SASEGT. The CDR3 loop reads CASSENSGTSDTQYF. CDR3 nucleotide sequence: TGTGCCAGCAGTGAAAATAGCGGAACTTCAGATACGCAGTATTTT.

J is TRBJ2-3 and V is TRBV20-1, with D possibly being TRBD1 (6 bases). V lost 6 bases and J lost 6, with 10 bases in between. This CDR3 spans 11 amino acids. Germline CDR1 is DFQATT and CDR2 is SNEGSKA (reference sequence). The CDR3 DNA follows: TGCAGTGCAGGGGGATGGGATACGCAGTATTTT. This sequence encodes CSAGGWDTQYF.

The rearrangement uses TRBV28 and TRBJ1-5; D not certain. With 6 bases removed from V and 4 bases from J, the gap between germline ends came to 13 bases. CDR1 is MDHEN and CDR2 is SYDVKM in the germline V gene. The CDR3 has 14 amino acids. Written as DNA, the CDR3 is TGTGCCAGCAGGAAGCCAACCCTAAATCAGCCCCAGCATTTT. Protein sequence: CASRKPTLNQPQHF.

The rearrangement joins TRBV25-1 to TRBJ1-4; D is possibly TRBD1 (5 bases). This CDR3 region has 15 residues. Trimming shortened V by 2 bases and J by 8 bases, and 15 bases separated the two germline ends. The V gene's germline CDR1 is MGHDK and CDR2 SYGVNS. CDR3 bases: TGTGCCAGCAGTGAAAGTCGGCAGGGTAGGGAAAAACTGTTTTTT. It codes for CASSESRQGREKLFF.

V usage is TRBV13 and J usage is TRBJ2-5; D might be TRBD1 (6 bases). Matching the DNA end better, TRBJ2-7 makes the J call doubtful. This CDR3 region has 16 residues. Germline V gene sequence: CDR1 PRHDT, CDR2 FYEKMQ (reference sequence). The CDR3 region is CASSLGQGWTSYEQYF. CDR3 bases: TGTGCCAGCAGCTTAGGCCAGGGGTGGACCTCCTACGAGCAGTACTTC.

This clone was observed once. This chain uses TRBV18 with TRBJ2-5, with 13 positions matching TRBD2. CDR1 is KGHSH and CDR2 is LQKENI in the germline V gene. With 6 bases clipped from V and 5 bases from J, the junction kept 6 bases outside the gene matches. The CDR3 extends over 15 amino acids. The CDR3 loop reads CASSAGLAGMETQYF. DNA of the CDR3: TGTGCCAGCTCGGCGGGACTAGCGGGAATGGAGACCCAGTACTTC.

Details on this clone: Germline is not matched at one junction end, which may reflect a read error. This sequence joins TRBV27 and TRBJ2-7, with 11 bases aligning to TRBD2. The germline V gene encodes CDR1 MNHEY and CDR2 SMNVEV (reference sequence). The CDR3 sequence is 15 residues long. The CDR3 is CASSFSGRASNEQYF. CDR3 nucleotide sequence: TGTGCCAGCAGTTTTAGCGGGAGGGCCTCCAACGAGCAGTACTTC.